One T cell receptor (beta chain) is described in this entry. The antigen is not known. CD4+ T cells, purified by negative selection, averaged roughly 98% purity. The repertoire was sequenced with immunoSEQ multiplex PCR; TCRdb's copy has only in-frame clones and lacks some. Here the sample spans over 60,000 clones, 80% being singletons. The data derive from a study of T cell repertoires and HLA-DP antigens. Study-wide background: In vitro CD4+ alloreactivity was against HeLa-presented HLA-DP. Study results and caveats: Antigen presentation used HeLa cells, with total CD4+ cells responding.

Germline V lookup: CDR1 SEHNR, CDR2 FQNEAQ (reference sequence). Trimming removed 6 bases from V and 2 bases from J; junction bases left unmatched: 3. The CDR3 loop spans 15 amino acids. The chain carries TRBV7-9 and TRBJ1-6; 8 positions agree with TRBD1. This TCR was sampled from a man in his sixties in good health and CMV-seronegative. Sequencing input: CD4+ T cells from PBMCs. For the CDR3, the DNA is TGTGCCAGCAGGCAGGACAGGGCCTATAATTCACCCCTCCACTTT. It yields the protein CASRQDRAYNSPLHF.